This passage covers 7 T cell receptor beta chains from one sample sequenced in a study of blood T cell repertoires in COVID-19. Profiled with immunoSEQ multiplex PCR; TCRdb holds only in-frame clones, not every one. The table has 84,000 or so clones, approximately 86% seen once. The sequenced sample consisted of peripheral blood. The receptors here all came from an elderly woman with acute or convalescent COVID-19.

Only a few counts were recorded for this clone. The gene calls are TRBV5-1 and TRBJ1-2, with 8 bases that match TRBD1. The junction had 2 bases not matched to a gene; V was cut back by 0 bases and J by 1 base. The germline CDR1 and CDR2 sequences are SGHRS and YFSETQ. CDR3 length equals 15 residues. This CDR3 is CASSLVTGGNYGYTF. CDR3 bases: TGCGCCAGCAGCTTGGTAACAGGGGGTAACTATGGCTACACCTTC. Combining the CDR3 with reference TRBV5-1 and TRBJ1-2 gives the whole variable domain KAGVTQTPRYLIKTRGQQVTLSCSPISGHRSVSWYQQTPGQGLQFLFEYFSETQRNKGNFPGRFSGRQFSNSRSEMNVSTLELGDSALYLCASSLVTGGNYGYTFGSGTRLTVV.

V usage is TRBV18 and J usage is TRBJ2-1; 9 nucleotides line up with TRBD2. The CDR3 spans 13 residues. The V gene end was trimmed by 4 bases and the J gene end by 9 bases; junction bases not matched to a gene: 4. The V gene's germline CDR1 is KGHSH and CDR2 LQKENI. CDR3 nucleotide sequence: TGTGCCAGCTCACTAGCGGGAGTTGTTGAGCAGTTCTTC. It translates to CASSLAGVVEQFF. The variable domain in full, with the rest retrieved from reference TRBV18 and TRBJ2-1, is NAGVMQNPRHLVRRRGQEARLRCSPMKGHSHVYWYRQLPEEGLKFMVYLQKENIIDESGMPKERFSAEFPKEGPSILRIQQVVRGDSAAYFCASSLAGVVEQFFGPGTRLTVL.

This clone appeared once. DNA for the CDR3: TGCGCCAGCAGCTTGGGGCCCAGGGACAACGAGCAGTACTTC. Its protein is CASSLGPRDNEQYF. The chain has TRBV5-1 and TRBJ2-7, with D perhaps matching TRBD1 (6 bases). The germline CDR1 and CDR2 sequences are SGHRS and YFSETQ. The V end was cut by 0 bases, the J end by 5 bases, with 12 bases between. The CDR3 spans 14 residues. Together with reference TRBV5-1 and TRBJ2-7, the CDR3 gives the full variable domain: KAGVTQTPRYLIKTRGQQVTLSCSPISGHRSVSWYQQTPGQGLQFLFEYFSETQRNKGNFPGRFSGRQFSNSRSEMNVSTLELGDSALYLCASSLGPRDNEQYFGPGTRLTVT.

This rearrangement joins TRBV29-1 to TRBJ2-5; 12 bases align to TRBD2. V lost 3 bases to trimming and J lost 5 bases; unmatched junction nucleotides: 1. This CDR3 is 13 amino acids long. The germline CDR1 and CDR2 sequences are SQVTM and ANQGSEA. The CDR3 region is CSVETSGSETQYF. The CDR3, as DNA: TGCAGCGTTGAGACTAGCGGGAGCGAGACCCAGTACTTC.

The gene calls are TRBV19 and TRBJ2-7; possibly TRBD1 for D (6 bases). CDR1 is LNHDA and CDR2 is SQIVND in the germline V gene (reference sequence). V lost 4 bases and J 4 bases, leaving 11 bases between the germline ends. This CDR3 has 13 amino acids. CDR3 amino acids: CASSTGERYEQYF. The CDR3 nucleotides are TGTGCCAGTAGTACAGGGGAACGGTACGAGCAGTACTTC.

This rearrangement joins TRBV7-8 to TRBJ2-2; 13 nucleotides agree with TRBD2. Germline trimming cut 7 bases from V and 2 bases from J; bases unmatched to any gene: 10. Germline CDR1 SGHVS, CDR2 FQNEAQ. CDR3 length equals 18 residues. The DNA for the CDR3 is TGTGCCAGCACCCCAGGCCCGGGACTAGCGGGAAACACCGGGGAGCTGTTTTTT. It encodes CASTPGPGLAGNTGELFF.

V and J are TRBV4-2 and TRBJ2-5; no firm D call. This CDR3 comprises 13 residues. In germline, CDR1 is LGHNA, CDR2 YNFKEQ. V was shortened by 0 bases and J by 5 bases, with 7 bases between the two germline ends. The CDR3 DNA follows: TGTGCCAGCAGCCAAGATTTGGAGGAGACCCAGTACTTC. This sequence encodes CASSQDLEETQYF.